This T cell receptor (beta chain) was found in a study of blood T cell repertoires in COVID-19. In the study overall: Acute-phase and convalescent COVID-19 samples originated in the United States, Italy and Spain. T cells, B-cell-depleted T cells, or PBMCs provided the cDNA or gDNA that served as material.

Methods used by the authors: Reference gene primer amplification yielded estimated nucleated cell counts. Generated by immunoSEQ multiplex PCR, the TCRdb table keeps only in-frame clones and is missing some. The V and J calls and clone size come from that table; D and trimming were worked out from the DNA. This sample yields about 210,000 clones, of which around 83% are seen a single time; less than 3.5% belongs to the top ten. There are 12 residues in the CDR3. Looked up from germline, CDR1 is MNHEY and CDR2 is SVGAGI. Trimming left V 6 bases short and J 1 base short, with 5 bases between. This TCR was sampled from a man between 45 and 60 years old with active or convalescent COVID-19. Material: peripheral blood. The chain is built from TRBV6-5 and TRBJ2-3, with D unclear. The CDR3 DNA reads as TGTGCCAGCAGGGCCGGCACAGATACGCAGTATTTT. This encodes CASRAGTDTQYF.